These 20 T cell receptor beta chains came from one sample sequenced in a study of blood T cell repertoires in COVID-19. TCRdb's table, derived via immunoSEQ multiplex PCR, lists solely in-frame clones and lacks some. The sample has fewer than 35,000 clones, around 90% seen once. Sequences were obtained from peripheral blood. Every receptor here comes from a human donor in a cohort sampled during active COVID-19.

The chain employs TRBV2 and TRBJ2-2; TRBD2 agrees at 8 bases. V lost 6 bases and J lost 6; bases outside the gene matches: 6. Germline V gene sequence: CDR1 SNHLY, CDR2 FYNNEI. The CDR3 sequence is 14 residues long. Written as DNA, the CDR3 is TGTGCCAGCAGACCCGAAGCGGGAGCCGGGGAGCTGTTTTTT. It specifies CASRPEAGAGELFF.

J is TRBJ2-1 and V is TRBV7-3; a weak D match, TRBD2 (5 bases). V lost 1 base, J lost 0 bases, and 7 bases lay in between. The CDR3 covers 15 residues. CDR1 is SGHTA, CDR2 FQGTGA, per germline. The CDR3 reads CASSLIGGSYNEQFF. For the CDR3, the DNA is TGTGCCAGCAGCTTAATCGGAGGCTCCTACAATGAGCAGTTCTTC.

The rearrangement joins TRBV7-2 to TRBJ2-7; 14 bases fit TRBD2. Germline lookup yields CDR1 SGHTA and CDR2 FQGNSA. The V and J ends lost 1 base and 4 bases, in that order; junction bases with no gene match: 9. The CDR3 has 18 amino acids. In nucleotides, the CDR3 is TGTGCCAGCAGCTTAGGGACTAGCGGGAGGACCGTGGCTTACGAGCAGTACTTC. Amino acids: CASSLGTSGRTVAYEQYF. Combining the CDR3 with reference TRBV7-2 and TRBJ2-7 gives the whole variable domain GAGVSQSPSNKVTEKGKDVELRCDPISGHTALYWYRQSLGQGLEFLIYFQGNSAPDKSGLPSDRFSAERTGGSVSTLTIQRTQQEDSAVYLCASSLGTSGRTVAYEQYFGPGTRLTVT.

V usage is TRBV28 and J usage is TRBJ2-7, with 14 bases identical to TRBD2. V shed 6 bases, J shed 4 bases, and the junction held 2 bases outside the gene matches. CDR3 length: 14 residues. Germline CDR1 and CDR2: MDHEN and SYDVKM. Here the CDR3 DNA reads TGTGCCAGCAGAGGGACTAGCGGGAGTTACGAGCAGTACTTC. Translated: CASRGTSGSYEQYF. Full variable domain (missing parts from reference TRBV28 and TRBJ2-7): DVKVTQSSRYLVKRTGEKVFLECVQDMDHENMFWYRQDPGLGLRLIYFSYDVKMKEKGDIPEGYSVSREKKERFSLILESASTNQTSMYLCASRGTSGSYEQYFGPGTRLTVT.

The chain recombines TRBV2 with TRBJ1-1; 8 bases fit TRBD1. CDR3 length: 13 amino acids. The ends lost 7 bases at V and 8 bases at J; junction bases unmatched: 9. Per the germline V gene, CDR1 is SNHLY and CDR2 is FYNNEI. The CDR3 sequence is CASTRGRGREAFF. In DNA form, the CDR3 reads TGTGCCAGCACCAGGGGGCGGGGAAGAGAAGCTTTCTTT. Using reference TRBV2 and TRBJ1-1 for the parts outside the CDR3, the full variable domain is EPEVTQTPSHQVTQMGQEVILRCVPISNHLYFYWYRQILGQKVEFLVSFYNNEISEKSEIFDDQFSVERPDGSNFTLKIRSTKLEDSAMYFCASTRGRGREAFFGQGTRLTVV.

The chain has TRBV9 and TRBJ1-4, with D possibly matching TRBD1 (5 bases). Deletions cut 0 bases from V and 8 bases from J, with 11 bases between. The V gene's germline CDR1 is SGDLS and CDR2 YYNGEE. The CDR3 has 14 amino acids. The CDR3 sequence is CASSVGAGKEKLFF. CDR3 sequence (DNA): TGTGCCAGCAGCGTAGGGGCAGGGAAAGAAAAACTGTTTTTT.

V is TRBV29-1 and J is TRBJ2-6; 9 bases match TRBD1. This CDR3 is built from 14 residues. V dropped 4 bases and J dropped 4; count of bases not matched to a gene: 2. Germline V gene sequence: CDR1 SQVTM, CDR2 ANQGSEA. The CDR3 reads CSVGDRAGANVLTF. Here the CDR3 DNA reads TGCAGCGTTGGGGACAGGGCGGGGGCCAACGTCCTGACTTTC.

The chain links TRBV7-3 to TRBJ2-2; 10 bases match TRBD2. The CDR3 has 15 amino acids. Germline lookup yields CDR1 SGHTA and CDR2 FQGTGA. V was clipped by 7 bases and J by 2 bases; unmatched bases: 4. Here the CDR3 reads CASNRTSGNTGELFF. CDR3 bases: TGTGCCAGCAACAGGACTAGCGGCAACACCGGGGAGCTGTTTTTT.

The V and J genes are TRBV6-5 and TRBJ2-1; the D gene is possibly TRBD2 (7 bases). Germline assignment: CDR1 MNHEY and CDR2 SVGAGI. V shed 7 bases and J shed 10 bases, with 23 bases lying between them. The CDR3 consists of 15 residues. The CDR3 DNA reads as TGTGCCAGCATCTCTGGAGGGGGGGGCTCTCGGGAGCAGTTCTTC. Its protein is CASISGGGGSREQFF.

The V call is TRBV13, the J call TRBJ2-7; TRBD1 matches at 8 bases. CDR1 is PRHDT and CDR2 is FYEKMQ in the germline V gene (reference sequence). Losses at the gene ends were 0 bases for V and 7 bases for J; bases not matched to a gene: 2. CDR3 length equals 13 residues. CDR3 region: CASSLGRGREQYF. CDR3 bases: TGTGCCAGCAGCTTAGGCAGGGGGCGGGAGCAGTACTTC. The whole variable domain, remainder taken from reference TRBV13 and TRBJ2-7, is AAGVIQSPRHLIKEKRETATLKCYPIPRHDTVYWYQQGPGQDPQFLISFYEKMQSDKGSIPDRFSAQQFSDYHSELNMSSLELGDSALYFCASSLGRGREQYFGPGTRLTVT.

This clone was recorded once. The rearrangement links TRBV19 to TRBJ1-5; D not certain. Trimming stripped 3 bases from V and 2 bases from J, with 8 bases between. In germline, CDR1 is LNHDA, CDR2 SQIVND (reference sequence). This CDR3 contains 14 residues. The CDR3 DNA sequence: TGTGCCAGTAGTATGATGGGAGGCAATCAGCCCCAGCATTTT. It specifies CASSMMGGNQPQHF.

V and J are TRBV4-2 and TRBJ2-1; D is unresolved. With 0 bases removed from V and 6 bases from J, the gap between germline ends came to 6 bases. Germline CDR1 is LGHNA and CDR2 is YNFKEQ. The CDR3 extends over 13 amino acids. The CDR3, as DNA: TGTGCCAGCAGCCAAGAGCTAGGCAATGAGCAGTTCTTC. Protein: CASSQELGNEQFF.

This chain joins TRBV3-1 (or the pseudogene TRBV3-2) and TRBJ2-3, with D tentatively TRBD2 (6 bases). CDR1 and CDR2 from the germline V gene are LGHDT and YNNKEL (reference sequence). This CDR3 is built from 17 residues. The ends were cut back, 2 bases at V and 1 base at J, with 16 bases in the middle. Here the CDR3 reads CASSQFSSEGGTDTQYF. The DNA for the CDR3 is TGTGCCAGCAGCCAATTCTCTAGCGAAGGGGGCACAGATACGCAGTATTTT.

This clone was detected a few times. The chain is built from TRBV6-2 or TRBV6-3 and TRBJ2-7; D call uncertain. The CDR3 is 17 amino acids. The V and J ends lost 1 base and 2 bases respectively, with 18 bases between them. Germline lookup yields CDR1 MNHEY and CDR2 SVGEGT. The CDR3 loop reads CASSYFSLDTAAYEQYF. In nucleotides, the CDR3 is TGTGCCAGCAGTTACTTCTCCCTCGACACGGCTGCCTACGAGCAGTACTTC.

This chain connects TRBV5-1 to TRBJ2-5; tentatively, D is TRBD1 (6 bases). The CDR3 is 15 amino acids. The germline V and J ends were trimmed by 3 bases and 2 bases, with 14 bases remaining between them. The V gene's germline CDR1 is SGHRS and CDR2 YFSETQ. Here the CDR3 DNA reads TGCGCCAGCAGCTCTGGGGGCGTACAGCAAGAGACCCAGTACTTC. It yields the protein CASSSGGVQQETQYF.

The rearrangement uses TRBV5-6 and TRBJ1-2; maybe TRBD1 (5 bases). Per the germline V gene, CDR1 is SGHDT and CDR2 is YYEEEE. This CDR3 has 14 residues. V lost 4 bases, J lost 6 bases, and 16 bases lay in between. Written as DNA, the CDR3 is TGTGCCAGCAGCCCCCTCAGGGCGGGGGATGGCTACACCTTC. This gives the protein CASSPLRAGDGYTF.

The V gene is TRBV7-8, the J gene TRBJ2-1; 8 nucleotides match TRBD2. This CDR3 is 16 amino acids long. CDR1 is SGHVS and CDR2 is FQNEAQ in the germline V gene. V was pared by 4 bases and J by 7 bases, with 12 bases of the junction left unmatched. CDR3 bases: TGTGCCAGCAGCTCCCACGGGGGGGCCTGGGGGAATGAGCAGTTCTTC. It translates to CASSSHGGAWGNEQFF.

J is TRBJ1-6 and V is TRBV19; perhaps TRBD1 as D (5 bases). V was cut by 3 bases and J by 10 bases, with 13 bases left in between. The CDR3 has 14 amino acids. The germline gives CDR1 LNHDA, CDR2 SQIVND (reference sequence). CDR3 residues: CASSIQGVGSPLHF. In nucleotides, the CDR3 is TGTGCCAGTAGTATTCAAGGGGTAGGATCACCCCTCCACTTT.

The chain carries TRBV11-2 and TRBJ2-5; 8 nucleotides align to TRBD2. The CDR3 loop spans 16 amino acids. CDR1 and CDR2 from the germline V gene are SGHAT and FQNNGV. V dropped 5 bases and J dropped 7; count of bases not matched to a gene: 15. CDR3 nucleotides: TGTGCCAGCAGCCGACATGGTAGCGGGACCGACTGGACCCAGTACTTC. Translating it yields CASSRHGSGTDWTQYF.

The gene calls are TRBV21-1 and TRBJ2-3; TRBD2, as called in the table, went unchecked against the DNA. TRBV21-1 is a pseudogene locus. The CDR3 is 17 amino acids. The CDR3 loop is CASSKAGAGGGTDTQYF. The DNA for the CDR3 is TGTGCCAGCAGCAAAGCGGGAGCGGGAGGGGGCACAGATACGCAGTATTTT.